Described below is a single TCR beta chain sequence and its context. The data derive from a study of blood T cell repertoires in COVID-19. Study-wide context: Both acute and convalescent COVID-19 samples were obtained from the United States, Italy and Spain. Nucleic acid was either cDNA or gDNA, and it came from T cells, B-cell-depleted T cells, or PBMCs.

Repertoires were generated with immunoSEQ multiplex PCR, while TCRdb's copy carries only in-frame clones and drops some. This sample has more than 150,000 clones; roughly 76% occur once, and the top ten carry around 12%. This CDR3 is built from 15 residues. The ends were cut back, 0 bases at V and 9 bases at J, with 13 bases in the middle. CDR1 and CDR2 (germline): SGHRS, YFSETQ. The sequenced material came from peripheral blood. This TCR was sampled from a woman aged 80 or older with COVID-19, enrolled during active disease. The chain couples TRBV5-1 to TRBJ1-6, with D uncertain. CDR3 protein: CASSLGRSPGSPLHF. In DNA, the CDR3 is TGCGCCAGCAGCTTGGGGCGGTCCCCTGGTTCACCCCTCCACTTT.